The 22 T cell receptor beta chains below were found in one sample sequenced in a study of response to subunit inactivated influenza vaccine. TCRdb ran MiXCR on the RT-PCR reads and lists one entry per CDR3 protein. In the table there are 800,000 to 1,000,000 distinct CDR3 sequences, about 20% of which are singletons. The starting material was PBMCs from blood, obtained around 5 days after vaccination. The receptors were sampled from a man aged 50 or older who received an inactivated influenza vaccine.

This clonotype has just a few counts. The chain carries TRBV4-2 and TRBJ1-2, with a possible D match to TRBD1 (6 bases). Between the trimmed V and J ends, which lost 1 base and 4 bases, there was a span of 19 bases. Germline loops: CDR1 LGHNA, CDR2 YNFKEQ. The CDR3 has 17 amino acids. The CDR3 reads CASSQAAGDLFTYGYTF. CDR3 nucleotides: TGTGCCAGCAGCCAAGCCGCAGGGGACCTCTTCACCTATGGCTACACCTTC.

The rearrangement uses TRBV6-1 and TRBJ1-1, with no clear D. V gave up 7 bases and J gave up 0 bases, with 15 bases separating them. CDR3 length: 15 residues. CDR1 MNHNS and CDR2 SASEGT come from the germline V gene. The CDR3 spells CASNLIPNLNTEAFF. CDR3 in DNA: TGTGCCAGCAACCTTATCCCCAACTTGAACACTGAAGCTTTCTTT.

DNA of the CDR3: TGTGCCACCAGTGACTTGGGCCAAGGCTACAATGAGCAGTTCTTC. Protein product: CATSDLGQGYNEQFF. The chain links TRBV24-1 to TRBJ2-1; D gene uncertain. The CDR3 runs to 15 residues. CDR1 is KGHDR and CDR2 is SFDVKD in the germline V gene. Trimming took 4 bases from V and 3 from J, leaving 12 bases between them.

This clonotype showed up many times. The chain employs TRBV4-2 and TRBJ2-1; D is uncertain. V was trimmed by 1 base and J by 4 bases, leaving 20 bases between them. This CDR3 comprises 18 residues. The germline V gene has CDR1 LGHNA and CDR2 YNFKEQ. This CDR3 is CASSQGKRGSTLYNEQFF. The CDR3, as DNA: TGTGCCAGCAGCCAAGGGAAGCGAGGCTCCACCTTGTACAATGAGCAGTTCTTC.

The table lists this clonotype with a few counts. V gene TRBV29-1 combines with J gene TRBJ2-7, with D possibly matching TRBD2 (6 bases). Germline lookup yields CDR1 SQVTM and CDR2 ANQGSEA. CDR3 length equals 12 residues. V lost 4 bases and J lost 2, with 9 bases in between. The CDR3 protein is CSVGDLTYEQYF. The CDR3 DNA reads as TGCAGCGTTGGGGACTTGACCTACGAGCAGTACTTC.

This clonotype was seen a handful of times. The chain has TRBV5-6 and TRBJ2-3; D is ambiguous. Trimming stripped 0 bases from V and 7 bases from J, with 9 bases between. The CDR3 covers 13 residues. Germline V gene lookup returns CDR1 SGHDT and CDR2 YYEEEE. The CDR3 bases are TGTGCCAGCAGCTTGGCTGGAGAGTATACGCAGTATTTT. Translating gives CASSLAGEYTQYF. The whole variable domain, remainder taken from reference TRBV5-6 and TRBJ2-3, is DAGVTQSPTHLIKTRGQQVTLRCSPKSGHDTVSWYQQALGQGPQFIFQYYEEEERQRGNFPDRFSGHQFPNYSSELNVNALLLGDSALYLCASSLAGEYTQYFGPGTRLTVL.

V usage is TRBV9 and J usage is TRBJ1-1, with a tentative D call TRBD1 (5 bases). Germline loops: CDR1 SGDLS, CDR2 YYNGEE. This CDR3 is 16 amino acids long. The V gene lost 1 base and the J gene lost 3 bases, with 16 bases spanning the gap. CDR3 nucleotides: TGTGCCAGCAGCGTACACCCCGAACAGGACTACACTGAAGCTTTCTTT. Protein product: CASSVHPEQDYTEAFF.

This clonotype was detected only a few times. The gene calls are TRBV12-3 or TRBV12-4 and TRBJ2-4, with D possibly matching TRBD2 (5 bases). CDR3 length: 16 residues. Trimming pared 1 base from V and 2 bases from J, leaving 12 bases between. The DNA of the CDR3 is TGTGCCAGCAGTTTAGGGTCCGGGAATCCCAAAAACATTCAGTACTTC. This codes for CASSLGSGNPKNIQYF.

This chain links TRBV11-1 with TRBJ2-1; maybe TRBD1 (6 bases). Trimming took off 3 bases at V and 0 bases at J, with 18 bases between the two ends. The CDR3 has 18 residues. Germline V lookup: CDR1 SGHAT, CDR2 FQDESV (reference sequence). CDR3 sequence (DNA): TGTGCCAGCAGCTTCACCCCCGGACAGAGAAGCTCCTACAATGAGCAGTTCTTC. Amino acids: CASSFTPGQRSSYNEQFF. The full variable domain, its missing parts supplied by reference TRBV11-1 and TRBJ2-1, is EAEVAQSPRYKITEKSQAVAFWCDPISGHATLYWYRQILGQGPELLVQFQDESVVDDSQLPKDRFSAERLKGVDSTLKIQPAELGDSAMYLCASSFTPGQRSSYNEQFFGPGTRLTVL.

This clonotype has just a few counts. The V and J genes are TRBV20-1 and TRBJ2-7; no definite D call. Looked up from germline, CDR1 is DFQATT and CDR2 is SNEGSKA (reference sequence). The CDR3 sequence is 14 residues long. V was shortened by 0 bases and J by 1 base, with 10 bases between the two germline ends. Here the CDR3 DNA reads TGCAGTGCTAGAGACGGCACGGCGTCCTACGAGCAGTACTTC. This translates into CSARDGTASYEQYF.

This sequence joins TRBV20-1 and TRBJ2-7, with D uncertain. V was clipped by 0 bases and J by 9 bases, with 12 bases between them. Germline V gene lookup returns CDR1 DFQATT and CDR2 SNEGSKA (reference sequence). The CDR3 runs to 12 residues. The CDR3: CSARDLGPRQYF. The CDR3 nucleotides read TGCAGTGCTAGAGATTTAGGCCCGAGGCAGTACTTC.

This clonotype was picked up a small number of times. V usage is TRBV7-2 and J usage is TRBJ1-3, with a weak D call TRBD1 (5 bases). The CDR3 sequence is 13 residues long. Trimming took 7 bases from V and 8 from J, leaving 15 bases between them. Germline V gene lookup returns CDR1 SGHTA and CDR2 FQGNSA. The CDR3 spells CASTKERGHTIYF. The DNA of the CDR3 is TGTGCCAGCACCAAGGAAAGGGGACACACCATATATTTT.

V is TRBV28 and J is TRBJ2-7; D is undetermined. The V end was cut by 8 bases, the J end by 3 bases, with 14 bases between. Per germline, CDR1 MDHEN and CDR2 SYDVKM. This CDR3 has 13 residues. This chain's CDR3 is CASVRLFDYEQYF. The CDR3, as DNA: TGTGCCAGCGTACGACTTTTTGACTACGAGCAGTACTTC. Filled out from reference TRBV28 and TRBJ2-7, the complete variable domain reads DVKVTQSSRYLVKRTGEKVFLECVQDMDHENMFWYRQDPGLGLRLIYFSYDVKMKEKGDIPEGYSVSREKKERFSLILESASTNQTSMYLCASVRLFDYEQYFGPGTRLTVT.

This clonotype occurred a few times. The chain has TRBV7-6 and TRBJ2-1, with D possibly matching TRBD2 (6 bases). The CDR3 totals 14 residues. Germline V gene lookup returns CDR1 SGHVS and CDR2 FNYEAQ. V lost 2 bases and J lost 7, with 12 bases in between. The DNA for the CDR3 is TGTGCCAGCAGCTTAACACGGGACTCAAATGAGCAGTTCTTC. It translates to CASSLTRDSNEQFF.

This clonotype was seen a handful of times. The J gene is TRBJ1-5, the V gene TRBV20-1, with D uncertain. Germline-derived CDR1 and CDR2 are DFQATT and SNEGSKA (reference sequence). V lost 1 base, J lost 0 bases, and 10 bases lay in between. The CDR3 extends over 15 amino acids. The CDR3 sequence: CSARGTAYSNQPQHF. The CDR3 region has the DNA TGCAGTGCTAGAGGGACTGCCTATAGCAATCAGCCCCAGCATTTT.

CDR3 residues: CASSRTGNGELFF. CDR3 DNA: TGTGCCAGCAGCCGAACAGGGAACGGGGAGCTGTTTTTT. The genes are TRBV3-1 and TRBJ2-2; D perhaps matches TRBD1 (6 bases). Germline values: CDR1 LGHDT, CDR2 YNNKEL (reference sequence). The CDR3 length is 13 residues. Between the trimmed V and J ends, which lost 4 bases and 7 bases, there was a span of 10 bases. The complete variable domain, with remaining parts taken from reference TRBV3-1 and TRBJ2-2, reads DTAVSQTPKYLVTQMGNDKSIKCEQNLGHDTMYWYKQDSKKFLKIMFSYNNKELIINETVPNRFSPKSPDKAHLNLHINSLELGDSAVYFCASSRTGNGELFFGEGSRLTVL.

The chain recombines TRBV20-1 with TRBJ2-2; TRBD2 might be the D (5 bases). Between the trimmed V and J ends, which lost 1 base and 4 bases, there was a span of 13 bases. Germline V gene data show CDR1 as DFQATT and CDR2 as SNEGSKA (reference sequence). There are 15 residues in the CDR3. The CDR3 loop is CSARAWLGSTGELFF. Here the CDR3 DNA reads TGCAGTGCTAGAGCTTGGCTAGGGAGCACCGGGGAGCTGTTTTTT.

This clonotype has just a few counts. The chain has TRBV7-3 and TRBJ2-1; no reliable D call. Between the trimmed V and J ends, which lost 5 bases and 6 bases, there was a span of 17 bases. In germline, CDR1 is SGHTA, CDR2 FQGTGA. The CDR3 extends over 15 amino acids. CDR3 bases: TGTGCCAGCAGCGTGGACCCCCTTGGGCCCAATGAGCAGTTCTTC. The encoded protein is CASSVDPLGPNEQFF.

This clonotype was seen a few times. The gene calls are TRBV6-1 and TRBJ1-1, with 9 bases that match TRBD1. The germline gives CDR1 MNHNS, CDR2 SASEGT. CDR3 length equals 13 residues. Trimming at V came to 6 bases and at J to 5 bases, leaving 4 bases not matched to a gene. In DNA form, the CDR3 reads TGTGCCAGCAGGGAACAGGGGGCGACTGAAGCTTTCTTT. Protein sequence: CASREQGATEAFF.

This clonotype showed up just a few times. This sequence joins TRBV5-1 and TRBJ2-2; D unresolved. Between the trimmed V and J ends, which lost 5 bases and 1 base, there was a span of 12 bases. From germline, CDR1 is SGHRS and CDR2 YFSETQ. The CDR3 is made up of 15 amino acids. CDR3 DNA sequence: TGCGCCAGCAGGTTGTCACAGCAGAACACCGGGGAGCTGTTTTTT. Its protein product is CASRLSQQNTGELFF.

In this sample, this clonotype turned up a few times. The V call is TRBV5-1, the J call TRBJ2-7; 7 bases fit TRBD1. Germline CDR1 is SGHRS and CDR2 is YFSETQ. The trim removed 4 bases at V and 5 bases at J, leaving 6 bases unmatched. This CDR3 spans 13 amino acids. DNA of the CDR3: TGCGCCAGCAGCCCGACAGGGAACCACGAGCAGTACTTC. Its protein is CASSPTGNHEQYF.

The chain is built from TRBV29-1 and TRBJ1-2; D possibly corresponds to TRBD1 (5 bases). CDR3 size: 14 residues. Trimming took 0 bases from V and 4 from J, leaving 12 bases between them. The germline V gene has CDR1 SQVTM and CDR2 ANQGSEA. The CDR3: CSVEDKGLPYGYTF. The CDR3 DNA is TGCAGCGTTGAAGATAAGGGGCTGCCCTATGGCTACACCTTC.